These T cell receptor beta chains were read from a single sample in a study of blood T cell repertoires in COVID-19. The repertoire was sequenced with immunoSEQ multiplex PCR; TCRdb's copy has only in-frame clones and lacks some. The sample holds 220,000 or so clones, around four fifths seen once. The sequencing sample was made of peripheral blood. The receptors shown here come from a woman older than 75 with COVID-19, enrolled during active disease. The CDR3 runs from the conserved cysteine through the conserved F or W. D genes are given only for firm matches. Size is omitted from some rows. Given values are once, few, many or a class for expanded clones.

.	TRBV7-6	.	TRBJ1-3	TGTGCCAGCAGCTCGTTCGAGGGAACTGGAAACACCATATATTTT	CASSSFEGTGNTIYF
.	TRBV27	.	TRBJ2-7	TGTGCCAGCAGGCTGAGGGGGGGGGCCTACGAGCAGTACTTC	CASRLRGGAYEQYF
.	TRBV2	TRBD1	TRBJ2-7	TGTGCCAGCAGGATTAACAGGGGGCCCTACGAGCAGTACTTC	CASRINRGPYEQYF
.	TRBV6-6	.	TRBJ1-6	TGTGCCAGCAGTTACGAAGGGGCAAGGGGGTCACCCCTCCACTTT	CASSYEGARGSPLHF
.	TRBV28	TRBD1	TRBJ1-4	TGTGCCAGCAGTTCGTTGACAGGGGGCGCGGAAAAACTGTTTTTT	CASSSLTGGAEKLFF
.	TRBV18	.	TRBJ2-1	TGTGCCAGCTCACCATCCAGGGAATTTGAGCAGTTCTTC	CASSPSREFEQFF
.	TRBV6-5	TRBD1	TRBJ1-5	TGTGCCAGCAGACACGACAGGGATAGCAATCAGCCCCAGCATTTT	CASRHDRDSNQPQHF
.	TRBV10-1	.	TRBJ2-7	TGCGCCAGCAGTGGTGGGGTTGGGGGGACCTACGAGCAGTACTTC	CASSGGVGGTYEQYF
.	TRBV2	.	TRBJ1-1	TGTGCCAGCAAAGCGACCGAGCCCCCCGTTGAAGCTTTCTTT	CASKATEPPVEAFF
.	TRBV5-1	.	TRBJ2-5	TGCGCCAGCAGCTCCGCAGCCAGCGGTTACGAGACCCAGTACTTC	CASSSAASGYETQYF
.	TRBV7-2	.	TRBJ1-2	TGTGCCAGCAGCTTAAAAGTAGCGGCACCCCATGGCTACACCTTC	CASSLKVAAPHGYTF
.	TRBV2	.	TRBJ2-1	TGTGCCAGCAGTACGAGCGGGTTTTACAATGAGCAGTTCTTC	CASSTSGFYNEQFF
.	TRBV4-1	TRBD1	TRBJ2-7	TGCGCCAGCAGCCAACAGGGACAGGGGGGCTACGAGCAGTACTTC	CASSQQGQGGYEQYF
.	TRBV5-1	.	TRBJ2-3	TGCGCCAGCAGCCCCTTAACGACAGGAGATACGCAGTATTTT	CASSPLTTGDTQYF
.	TRBV5-1	TRBD2	TRBJ2-1	TGCGCCAGCAGCTTAGGCGGGGGGTCTTACAATGAGCAGTTCTTC	CASSLGGGSYNEQFF
.	TRBV4-1	.	TRBJ1-2	TGCGCCAGCAGCCCCCCGGGACTCAACTATGGCTACACCTTC	CASSPPGLNYGYTF
once	TRBV9	.	TRBJ2-1	TGTGCCAGCAGCGTAGCAGGGATCTACAATGAGCAGTTCTTC	CASSVAGIYNEQFF
.	TRBV5-8	TRBD1	TRBJ1-4	TGTGCCAGCAGCACGGGACAGGGAGGTGAAAAACTGTTTTTT	CASSTGQGGEKLFF
.	TRBV11-1	TRBD1	TRBJ1-2	TGTGCCAGCAGCCCGGACAGGAGCTATGGCTACACCTTC	CASSPDRSYGYTF
once	TRBV7-9	.	TRBJ1-1	TGTGCCAGCAGCAGGGCTCTCAACACTGAAGCTTTCTTT	CASSRALNTEAFF
.	TRBV11-2	.	TRBJ2-7	TGTGCCAGCACGCGGGGCCCAGGATCCTACGAGCAGTACTTC	CASTRGPGSYEQYF
.	TRBV5-6	TRBD1	TRBJ1-2	TGTGCCAGCAGCCGAGACAGGGGGAAGGGCTACACCTTC	CASSRDRGKGYTF
.	TRBV6-1	.	TRBJ1-5	TGTGCCAGCAGTGAATGGAGGGAACAGCCCCAGCATTTT	CASSEWREQPQHF
.	TRBV6-5	TRBD1	TRBJ1-4	TGTGCCAGCAGTTACGCGGACAGGGGTAATGAAAAACTGTTTTTT	CASSYADRGNEKLFF
.	TRBV28	.	TRBJ1-5	TGTGCCAGCAGTTTAGTGCAGGATCAGCCCCAGCATTTT	CASSLVQDQPQHF
.	TRBV5-4	TRBD2	TRBJ2-7	TGTGCCAGCAGCTATAGCGGGAGCTCCTACGAGCAGTACTTC	CASSYSGSSYEQYF
.	TRBV29-1	.	TRBJ2-5	TGCAGCGTTGACCCGGGGGAGGGGGGCCAAGAGACCCAGTACTTC	CSVDPGEGGQETQYF
.	TRBV5-1	.	TRBJ2-1	TGCGCCAGCAGCCCCGGAGACTCCTACAATGAGCAGTTCTTC	CASSPGDSYNEQFF
.	TRBV18	.	TRBJ1-2	TGTGCCAGCTCACAATATAACTATGGCTACACCTTC	CASSQYNYGYTF
.	TRBV29-1	TRBD1	TRBJ1-4	TGCAGCGTTGAAGTCCCGGGACAGGGGCACGAAAAACTGTTTTTT	CSVEVPGQGHEKLFF
.	TRBV5-1	TRBD2	TRBJ2-5	TGCGCCAGCAGTTCGGGAGGGGAGACCCAGTACTTC	CASSSGGETQYF
.	TRBV5-1	TRBD2	TRBJ2-3	TGCGCCAGCAGCCCCGCACCCTCAGCGGGAGGGTTCACAGATACGCAGTATTTT	CASSPAPSAGGFTDTQYF
.	TRBV10-2	.	TRBJ2-1	TGCGCCAGCGGGGGGGCTTACAATGAGCAGTTCTTC	CASGGAYNEQFF
.	TRBV5-1	.	TRBJ2-4	TGCGCCAGCAGCTTTGGTGGGCAGGGGTACATTCAGTACTTC	CASSFGGQGYIQYF
.	TRBV6-5	TRBD2	TRBJ2-5	TGTGCCAGCAGTTACTCGACTAGCAGAGAGACCCAGTACTTC	CASSYSTSRETQYF
.	TRBV28	TRBD1	TRBJ1-2	TGTGCCAGCAGCGGGACAGGGGTTTATTATGGCTACACCTTC	CASSGTGVYYGYTF
.	TRBV5-1	TRBD1	TRBJ1-1	TGCGCCAGCAGCCCCGAGGGGACAGGGACGAACACTGAAGCTTTCTTT	CASSPEGTGTNTEAFF
.	TRBV7-9	.	TRBJ2-1	TGTGCCAGCAGCTTAACCATGGTCAGCTCCTACAATGAGCAGTTCTTC	CASSLTMVSSYNEQFF
.	TRBV6-1	.	TRBJ1-1	TGTGCCAGCAGTGACAGGGGTTTCACTGAAGCTTTCTTT	CASSDRGFTEAFF
.	TRBV6-5	.	TRBJ1-2	TGTGCCAGCGGGGAGGGTAACTATGGCTACACCTTC	CASGEGNYGYTF
.	TRBV20-1	.	TRBJ1-2	TGCAGTGTCCCAGGTGATTTCGGCTACACCTTC	CSVPGDFGYTF
.	TRBV2	TRBD2	TRBJ2-1	TGTGCCAGCAGTGTTTCGGCGGCGGCGGGAGATATCGACAATGAGCAGTTCTTC	CASSVSAAAGDIDNEQFF
.	TRBV3-1/TRBV3-2	.	TRBJ1-4	TGTGCCAGCAGCCAGCGGGTCAATGAAAAACTGTTTTTT	CASSQRVNEKLFF
.	TRBV6-4	TRBD2	TRBJ2-2	TGTGCCAGCAGAGACCGGAAAGAAGCGGGAGGGGTCGGGGAGCTGTTTTTT	CASRDRKEAGGVGELFF
.	TRBV2	TRBD1	TRBJ2-5	TGTGCCAGCAGCTCACAAGGGGGCAATCGGGAGACCCAGTACTTC	CASSSQGGNRETQYF
once	TRBV2	.	TRBJ2-1	TGTGCCAGCACCCCGATTTCAGAGGGTGTGAATGAGCAGTTCTTC	CASTPISEGVNEQFF
.	TRBV3-1/TRBV3-2	TRBD1	TRBJ1-2	TGTGCCAGCAGCTTCAGGACAGGGGTGATGTATGGCTACACCTTC	CASSFRTGVMYGYTF
few	TRBV6-5	.	TRBJ1-6	TGTGCCAGCAGTTACTCGAATTCCCAGAAGAATTCACCCCTCCACTTT	CASSYSNSQKNSPLHF
few	TRBV5-1	TRBD1	TRBJ1-5	TGCGCCAGCAGCCCCGGGACAGGGAGATATAGCAATCAGCCCCAGCATTTT	CASSPGTGRYSNQPQHF
.	TRBV5-1	TRBD2	TRBJ2-3	TGCGCCAGCAGCTTGGGGTGGCTAGCGGGGGCGCGGGATACGCAGTATTTT	CASSLGWLAGARDTQYF
.	TRBV3-1/TRBV3-2	TRBD1	TRBJ1-2	TGTGCCAGCAGCCAGAGAAGGACAGGATACTATGGCTACACCTTC	CASSQRRTGYYGYTF
.	TRBV6-2/TRBV6-3	.	TRBJ1-1	TGTGCCAGCAGTTACGGGAGCCGAGGAGCTTTCTTT	CASSYGSRGAFF